This is a list of T cell receptor beta chains from one sample in a study of T cell repertoires in cytomegalovirus infection. TCRdb called the reads again in MiXCR, with one record for every CDR3 protein. This sample carries some 120,000 distinct CDR3 sequences, about a tenth of them seen once, and the ten largest clones take 31%. The antigens for these receptors are not known. The specimen sequenced was PBMCs, sequenced either directly or after in vitro stimulation (not recorded which). The receptor source for this set is a human donor in good health (CMV status not recorded). Some clones in this sample may be carry-over from other donors' samples. Both conserved end residues are part of each CDR3. Fields, in order: J gene, V gene, clone size, D gene, CDR3 DNA, CDR3 protein. D genes are given only for firm matches. The size of a clone is reported for some rows only, either as once, few or many, or as a class for expanded clones.

J gene: TRBJ2-2; V gene: TRBV24-1; clone size: few; D gene: -; CDR3 DNA: TGTGCCACCAGTGCCCGGGACCTAAACACCGGGGAGCTGTTTTTT; CDR3 protein: CATSARDLNTGELFF
J gene: TRBJ2-6; V gene: TRBV28; clone size: -; D gene: -; CDR3 DNA: TGTGCCAGCAGTCCCCCGGGAGCTGGGGCCAACGTCCTGACTTTC; CDR3 protein: CASSPPGAGANVLTF
J gene: TRBJ2-7; V gene: TRBV7-2; clone size: many; D gene: -; CDR3 DNA: TGTGCCAGCAGCTTAGGCTTCGGGAGATATCAATCCTACGAGCAGTACTTC; CDR3 protein: CASSLGFGRYQSYEQYF
J gene: TRBJ2-2; V gene: TRBV12-3/TRBV12-4; clone size: many; D gene: TRBD2; CDR3 DNA: TGTGCCAGCAGTTTGCTAGCGGGGGCTAACACCGGGGAGCTGTTTTTT; CDR3 protein: CASSLLAGANTGELFF
J gene: TRBJ2-3; V gene: TRBV7-2; clone size: many; D gene: -; CDR3 DNA: TGTGCCAGCAGCCCGAGGACTGAGCTAGATACGCAGTATTTT; CDR3 protein: CASSPRTELDTQYF
J gene: TRBJ1-6; V gene: TRBV28; clone size: -; D gene: TRBD1; CDR3 DNA: TGTGCCAGCAGGGGGGGGACAGCTCACTATAATTCACCCCTCCACTTT; CDR3 protein: CASRGGTAHYNSPLHF
J gene: TRBJ2-7; V gene: TRBV2; clone size: few; D gene: -; CDR3 DNA: TGTGCCAGCAATGATCGGGACAATACCTACGAGCAGTACTTC; CDR3 protein: CASNDRDNTYEQYF
J gene: TRBJ2-7; V gene: TRBV4-2; clone size: -; D gene: -; CDR3 DNA: TGTGCCAGCAGCCAAGAGGGCAGGGTTGGACCGGGATACGAGCAGTACTTC; CDR3 protein: CASSQEGRVGPGYEQYF
J gene: TRBJ2-7; V gene: TRBV7-2; clone size: many; D gene: -; CDR3 DNA: TGTGCCAGCAGCTTATGGCAGGAGCTCTCCTACGAGCAGTACTTC; CDR3 protein: CASSLWQELSYEQYF
J gene: TRBJ2-1; V gene: TRBV6-2/TRBV6-3; clone size: many; D gene: -; CDR3 DNA: TGTGCCAGCAGTCGAGGGGTTGCCTACAATGAGCAGTTCTTC; CDR3 protein: CASSRGVAYNEQFF
J gene: TRBJ2-1; V gene: TRBV19; clone size: many; D gene: -; CDR3 DNA: TGTGCCAGTAGTTCCGGGTCTTCGGATGAGCAGTTCTTC; CDR3 protein: CASSSGSSDEQFF
J gene: TRBJ1-1; V gene: TRBV6-2/TRBV6-3; clone size: few; D gene: -; CDR3 DNA: TGTGCCAGCAGTTGGCCAGCCTACACTGAAGCTTTCTTT; CDR3 protein: CASSWPAYTEAFF
J gene: TRBJ1-2; V gene: TRBV29-1; clone size: many; D gene: TRBD1; CDR3 DNA: TGCAGCGTTGAAGATCTGGGCAGGGGGTATGGCTACACCTTC; CDR3 protein: CSVEDLGRGYGYTF
J gene: TRBJ1-4; V gene: TRBV4-1; clone size: -; D gene: -; CDR3 DNA: TGCGCCAGCAGCCAAGATGGAGGCAAACAGTTAGGGCTGTTTTTT; CDR3 protein: CASSQDGGKQLGLFF
J gene: TRBJ1-1; V gene: TRBV6-2/TRBV6-3; clone size: many; D gene: -; CDR3 DNA: TGTGCCAGCAGTTACGGGAGTGCGCGACGGGTGAACACTGAAGCTTTCTTT; CDR3 protein: CASSYGSARRVNTEAFF
J gene: TRBJ1-3; V gene: TRBV10-3; clone size: many; D gene: TRBD1; CDR3 DNA: TGTGCCATCAGAGAACAGGGGGCCAAAGGAAACACCATATATTTT; CDR3 protein: CAIREQGAKGNTIYF
J gene: TRBJ2-1; V gene: TRBV9; clone size: -; D gene: TRBD2; CDR3 DNA: TGTGCCAGCAGCCCTACCGCGTCCGGGACTAGACTCTACAATGAGCAGTTCTTC; CDR3 protein: CASSPTASGTRLYNEQFF
J gene: TRBJ2-3; V gene: TRBV12-3/TRBV12-4; clone size: -; D gene: TRBD2; CDR3 DNA: TGTGCCAGCAGCAACGGACTAGCGGGAGGAGATACGCAGTATTTT; CDR3 protein: CASSNGLAGGDTQYF
J gene: TRBJ1-6; V gene: TRBV7-9; clone size: -; D gene: -; CDR3 DNA: TGTGCCAGCAGCTCCCACGAGCGGGGGGGCGCAGGTTCACCCCTCCACTTT; CDR3 protein: CASSSHERGGAGSPLHF
J gene: TRBJ2-3; V gene: TRBV29-1; clone size: -; D gene: TRBD1; CDR3 DNA: TGCAGCGCACACGGGACAGGGGGAGCGGGATCTCAGTATTTT; CDR3 protein: CSAHGTGGAGSQYF
J gene: TRBJ1-4; V gene: TRBV28; clone size: many; D gene: TRBD1; CDR3 DNA: TGTGCCAGCAGCCCTCCGGGACAGACTAATGAAAAACTGTTTTTT; CDR3 protein: CASSPPGQTNEKLFF
J gene: TRBJ2-2; V gene: TRBV2; clone size: -; D gene: -; CDR3 DNA: TGTGCCAGCGTGTACACCGGGGAGCTGTTTTTT; CDR3 protein: CASVYTGELFF
J gene: TRBJ2-3; V gene: TRBV28; clone size: few; D gene: -; CDR3 DNA: TGTGCCAGCAGTTTACCCGAGCCACTCAGGACGCAGTATTTT; CDR3 protein: CASSLPEPLRTQYF
J gene: TRBJ1-5; V gene: TRBV2; clone size: many; D gene: -; CDR3 DNA: TGTGCCAGCAGGATCGGACAGTCGAATCAGCCCCAGCATTTT; CDR3 protein: CASRIGQSNQPQHF
J gene: TRBJ2-7; V gene: TRBV10-3; clone size: -; D gene: -; CDR3 DNA: TGTGCCACCCAGTCCGCGGGCCGCTCCTACGAGCAGTACTTC; CDR3 protein: CATQSAGRSYEQYF
J gene: TRBJ2-1; V gene: TRBV18; clone size: -; D gene: -; CDR3 DNA: TGTGCCAGCTCACCACCCCCGGGCACGGATAGGCTCTGGGGGAATGAGCAGTTCTTC; CDR3 protein: CASSPPPGTDRLWGNEQFF
J gene: TRBJ2-5; V gene: TRBV7-2; clone size: -; D gene: TRBD2; CDR3 DNA: TGTGCCAGCAGCCCCCGGACTAGCGGGAAAGAGACCCAGTACTTC; CDR3 protein: CASSPRTSGKETQYF
J gene: TRBJ1-6; V gene: TRBV5-4; clone size: -; D gene: -; CDR3 DNA: TGTGCCAGCAGCTTGGATCAGATCCGAGGGAATTCACCCCTCCACTTT; CDR3 protein: CASSLDQIRGNSPLHF
J gene: TRBJ1-4; V gene: TRBV28; clone size: few; D gene: TRBD1; CDR3 DNA: TGTGCCAGCAGGCAGGGGGGTGAAAAACTGTTTTTT; CDR3 protein: CASRQGGEKLFF
J gene: TRBJ1-3; V gene: TRBV4-1; clone size: -; D gene: TRBD1; CDR3 DNA: TGCGCCAGCAGCCAAGAACGGACAGGGGACTCTGGAAACACCATATATTTT; CDR3 protein: CASSQERTGDSGNTIYF
J gene: TRBJ2-4; V gene: TRBV27; clone size: few; D gene: -; CDR3 DNA: TGTGCCAGCAGAGGGGTGTGGGAAAACATTCAGTACTTC; CDR3 protein: CASRGVWENIQYF
J gene: TRBJ1-1; V gene: TRBV28; clone size: -; D gene: -; CDR3 DNA: TGTGCCAGCAGAACGACCCACACTGAAGCTTTCTTT; CDR3 protein: CASRTTHTEAFF
J gene: TRBJ2-3; V gene: TRBV29-1; clone size: few; D gene: -; CDR3 DNA: TGCAGCGTTGAAAAACAGGTCCAAGATACGCAGTATTTT; CDR3 protein: CSVEKQVQDTQYF
J gene: TRBJ2-2; V gene: TRBV7-2; clone size: many; D gene: -; CDR3 DNA: TGTGCCAGCAGCTTTACGGCTCGCTTACCCGGGGAGCTGTTTTTT; CDR3 protein: CASSFTARLPGELFF
J gene: TRBJ2-3; V gene: TRBV12-3/TRBV12-4; clone size: -; D gene: TRBD2; CDR3 DNA: TGTGCCAGCAGCCGACTAGCGGGAGAGTATACGCAGTATTTT; CDR3 protein: CASSRLAGEYTQYF
J gene: TRBJ1-2; V gene: TRBV2; clone size: many; D gene: TRBD1; CDR3 DNA: TGTGCCAGCAGTACCGGGACAGATGATGGCTACACCTTC; CDR3 protein: CASSTGTDDGYTF
J gene: TRBJ1-4; V gene: TRBV19; clone size: few; D gene: -; CDR3 DNA: TGTGCCAGTAGTATTGGCCTAACTAATGAAAAACTGTTTTTT; CDR3 protein: CASSIGLTNEKLFF
J gene: TRBJ1-2; V gene: TRBV6-1; clone size: many; D gene: TRBD1; CDR3 DNA: TGTGCCAGCAGAGGGGACAGTAAGGGAGACGGCTACACCTTC; CDR3 protein: CASRGDSKGDGYTF
J gene: TRBJ2-7; V gene: TRBV6-1; clone size: -; D gene: TRBD1; CDR3 DNA: TGTGCCAGCAGCCCGGACAGGGGGTATGACGAGCAGTACTTC; CDR3 protein: CASSPDRGYDEQYF
J gene: TRBJ2-1; V gene: TRBV7-9; clone size: many; D gene: TRBD1; CDR3 DNA: TGTGCCAGCAGCTTAACCGGGACAGGGGGCTACAATGAGCAGTTCTTC; CDR3 protein: CASSLTGTGGYNEQFF
J gene: TRBJ2-7; V gene: TRBV5-4; clone size: -; D gene: TRBD1; CDR3 DNA: TGTGCCAGCAGCTCAGACAGGGGTGTATACAACGAGCAGTACTTC; CDR3 protein: CASSSDRGVYNEQYF
J gene: TRBJ1-5; V gene: TRBV10-3; clone size: -; D gene: -; CDR3 DNA: TGTGCCACCGCCGAGATGGGGGAACAGCCCCAGCATTTT; CDR3 protein: CATAEMGEQPQHF
J gene: TRBJ1-5; V gene: TRBV6-1; clone size: many; D gene: TRBD1; CDR3 DNA: TGTGCCAGCCTGGACAGGGTAGGGCAGCCCCAGCATTTT; CDR3 protein: CASLDRVGQPQHF
J gene: TRBJ2-1; V gene: TRBV20-1; clone size: -; D gene: TRBD2; CDR3 DNA: TGCAGTGCTAGTGGGACTAGCGGTACTTTGCGCAATGAGCAGTTCTTC; CDR3 protein: CSASGTSGTLRNEQFF
J gene: TRBJ2-7; V gene: TRBV7-9; clone size: -; D gene: TRBD1; CDR3 DNA: TGTGCCAGCACAGACAGGGATAGCTACGAGCAGTACTTC; CDR3 protein: CASTDRDSYEQYF
J gene: TRBJ1-6; V gene: TRBV7-3; clone size: few; D gene: -; CDR3 DNA: TGTGCCAGCAGCCTACAGGGAAGGGATTCACCCCTCCACTTT; CDR3 protein: CASSLQGRDSPLHF
J gene: TRBJ1-2; V gene: TRBV29-1; clone size: -; D gene: TRBD1; CDR3 DNA: TGCAGCATCAACCCTGGGACAGGGGCCTATGGCTACACCTTC; CDR3 protein: CSINPGTGAYGYTF
J gene: TRBJ2-1; V gene: TRBV12-3/TRBV12-4; clone size: many; D gene: -; CDR3 DNA: TGTGCCAGCAGCCAACCTAGCTCACCGTGGAATGAGCAGTTCTTC; CDR3 protein: CASSQPSSPWNEQFF
J gene: TRBJ2-7; V gene: TRBV12-3/TRBV12-4; clone size: -; D gene: -; CDR3 DNA: TGTGCCAGCAGTTGGGACATGGACTACGAGCAGTACTTC; CDR3 protein: CASSWDMDYEQYF